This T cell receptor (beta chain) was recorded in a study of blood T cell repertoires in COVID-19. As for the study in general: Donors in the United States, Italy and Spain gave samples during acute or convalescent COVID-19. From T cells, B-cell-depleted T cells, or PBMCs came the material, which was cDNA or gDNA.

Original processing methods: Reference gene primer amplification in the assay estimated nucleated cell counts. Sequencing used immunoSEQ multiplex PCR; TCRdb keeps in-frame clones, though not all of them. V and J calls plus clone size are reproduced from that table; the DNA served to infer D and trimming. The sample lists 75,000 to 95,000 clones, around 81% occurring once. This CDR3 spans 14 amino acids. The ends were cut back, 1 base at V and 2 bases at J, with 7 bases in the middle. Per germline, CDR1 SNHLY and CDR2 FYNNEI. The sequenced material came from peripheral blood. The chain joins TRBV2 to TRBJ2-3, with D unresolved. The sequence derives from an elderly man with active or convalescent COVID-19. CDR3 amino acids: CASSEVASTDTQYF. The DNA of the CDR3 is TGTGCCAGCAGTGAAGTGGCCTCCACAGATACGCAGTATTTT.